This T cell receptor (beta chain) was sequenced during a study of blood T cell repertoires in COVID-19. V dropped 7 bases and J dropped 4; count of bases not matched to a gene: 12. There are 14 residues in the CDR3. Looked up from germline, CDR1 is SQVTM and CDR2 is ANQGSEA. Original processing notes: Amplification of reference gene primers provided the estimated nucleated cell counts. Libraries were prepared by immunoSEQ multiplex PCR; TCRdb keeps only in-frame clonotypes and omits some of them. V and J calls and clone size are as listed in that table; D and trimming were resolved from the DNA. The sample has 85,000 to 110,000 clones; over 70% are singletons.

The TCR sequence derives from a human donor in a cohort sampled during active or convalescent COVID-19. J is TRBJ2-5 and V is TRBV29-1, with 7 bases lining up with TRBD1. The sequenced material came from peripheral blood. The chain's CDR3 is CSAGPTGVRETQYF. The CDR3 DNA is TGCAGCGCAGGCCCCACAGGGGTTCGAGAGACCCAGTACTTC.